Presented here are 15 T cell receptor beta chains from one specimen sequenced in a study of blood T cell repertoires in COVID-19. Measured with immunoSEQ multiplex PCR; TCRdb has only the in-frame clones, and not every one. The sample consists of 250,000 to 300,000 clones, over 85% of them appearing once. Sequencing was carried out using PBMCs or T cells enriched from blood (not recorded which). The receptors come from a woman aged 55-69 years who had recovered from COVID-19.

J is TRBJ2-3 and V is TRBV9, with TRBD2 matching 14 bases. Germline lookup yields CDR1 SGDLS and CDR2 YYNGEE. V lost 3 bases and J lost 5; bases outside the gene matches: 5. The length of the CDR3 is 16 residues. The DNA for the CDR3 is TGTGCCAGCAGCGCGGGACTAGCGGGAGCAGGAGATACGCAGTATTTT. This gives the protein CASSAGLAGAGDTQYF.

V usage is TRBV2 and J usage is TRBJ1-6; D gene unclear. From germline, CDR1 is SNHLY and CDR2 FYNNEI. V gave up 6 bases and J gave up 9 bases, with 12 bases separating them. The CDR3 consists of 13 residues. CDR3 in DNA: TGTGCCAGCAGGGATGCGGCGGTTTCACCCCTCCACTTT. This translates into CASRDAAVSPLHF. The full variable domain, rest sourced from reference TRBV2 and TRBJ1-6, is EPEVTQTPSHQVTQMGQEVILRCVPISNHLYFYWYRQILGQKVEFLVSFYNNEISEKSEIFDDQFSVERPDGSNFTLKIRSTKLEDSAMYFCASRDAAVSPLHFGNGTRLTVT.

The CDR3 reads CAWIPSPIQGGTQYF. In DNA, the CDR3 is TGTGCCTGGATCCCTTCCCCCATACAGGGGGGGACCCAGTACTTC. The V and J genes are TRBV30 and TRBJ2-5; 8 bases fit TRBD1. Trimming cost V 4 bases and J 7 bases; bases outside gene matches: 14. CDR3 length equals 15 residues. Germline V CDR1 and CDR2: GTSNPN, SVGIG (reference sequence).

The gene calls are TRBV28 and TRBJ2-1; possibly TRBD1 for D (6 bases). Germline-derived CDR1 and CDR2 are MDHEN and SYDVKM. This CDR3 has 14 amino acids. Trimming removed 6 bases at V and 2 bases at J, with 11 bases between. CDR3 sequence: CASRSGTPYNEQFF. As DNA, the CDR3 is TGTGCCAGCAGGTCCGGGACACCCTACAATGAGCAGTTCTTC.

This clone was detected once. The chain uses TRBV28 and TRBJ1-1, with D maybe TRBD1 (6 bases). Trimming stripped 3 bases from V and 1 base from J, with 9 bases between. From germline, CDR1 is MDHEN and CDR2 SYDVKM. This CDR3 is built from 14 residues. This CDR3 reads CASSFGQRNTEAFF. The CDR3 DNA follows: TGTGCCAGCAGTTTCGGACAGCGGAACACTGAAGCTTTCTTT.

CDR3 residues: CASSQGGADLAYEQYF. CDR3 coding DNA: TGCGCCAGCAGCCAAGGGGGTGCGGACTTGGCCTACGAGCAGTACTTC. This chain joins TRBV4-1 and TRBJ2-7; tentatively, D is TRBD2 (5 bases). The CDR3 runs 16 residues. The germline gives CDR1 MGHRA, CDR2 YSYEKL. V gave up 1 base and J gave up 2 bases, with 15 bases separating them.

The CDR3 nucleotides read TGTGCCATCAGATCTCAATTAACAGGGGGCAACACCGGGGAGCTGTTTTTT. It is translated as CAIRSQLTGGNTGELFF. The V and J genes are TRBV10-3 and TRBJ2-2, with TRBD1 matching 9 bases. The CDR3 has 17 amino acids. Trimming cost V 6 bases and J 2 bases; bases outside gene matches: 10. CDR1 and CDR2 (germline): ENHRY, SYGVKD.

This rearrangement joins TRBV19 to TRBJ2-2, with D tentatively TRBD1 (6 bases). Germline CDR1 LNHDA, CDR2 SQIVND (reference sequence). The V and J ends lost 6 bases and 0 bases respectively, with 11 bases between them. The CDR3 is made up of 15 amino acids. The CDR3: CASRPGHTNTGELFF. CDR3 DNA: TGTGCCAGTAGGCCGGGACATACGAACACCGGGGAGCTGTTTTTT.

The chain links TRBV5-6 to TRBJ2-7; 7 bases align to TRBD1. The V gene's germline CDR1 is SGHDT and CDR2 YYEEEE. Germline trimming cut 2 bases from V and 3 bases from J; bases unmatched to any gene: 8. The CDR3 contains 15 residues. For the CDR3, the DNA is TGTGCCAGCAGCTTTCTAGGGACAGACCTCTACGAGCAGTACTTC. Its protein is CASSFLGTDLYEQYF.

The chain uses TRBV4-1 and TRBJ1-5, with TRBD1 matching 8 bases. The CDR3 has 16 amino acids. J gave up 4 bases and V 4 bases, and 9 bases lay outside the gene matches. Germline V CDR1 and CDR2: MGHRA, YSYEKL. CDR3 coding DNA: TGCGCCAGCAGCCCCTCGGGACAGGCCTTTAATCAGCCCCAGCATTTT. Translating it yields CASSPSGQAFNQPQHF.

This sequence joins TRBV5-1 and TRBJ1-3; D unresolved. Germline assignment: CDR1 SGHRS and CDR2 YFSETQ. The CDR3 is made up of 14 amino acids. The V and J ends lost 3 bases and 1 base respectively, with 8 bases between them. The CDR3 region is CASSSGLSGNTIYF. The CDR3, as DNA: TGCGCCAGCAGCTCGGGTCTTTCTGGAAACACCATATATTTT.

The chain couples TRBV24-1 to TRBJ2-3; 8 bases agree with TRBD1. V lost 6 bases and J lost 9; bases outside the gene matches: 10. CDR1 and CDR2 (germline): KGHDR, SFDVKD. The CDR3 has 14 residues. Here the CDR3 reads CATSLGQGVVTQYF. CDR3 nucleotide sequence: TGTGCCACCAGTCTCGGACAGGGTGTAGTGACGCAGTATTTT.

This chain joins TRBV10-3 and TRBJ1-6; D call uncertain. Germline CDR1 ENHRY, CDR2 SYGVKD. The CDR3 has 16 amino acids. V was trimmed by 6 bases and J by 5 bases, leaving 17 bases between them. The CDR3 region is CAISLQRSGNNSPLHF. CDR3 in DNA: TGTGCCATCAGCCTGCAGAGGAGCGGGAATAATTCACCCCTCCACTTT.

The rearrangement uses TRBV7-3 and TRBJ1-6; D is unclear. V dropped 2 bases and J dropped 9 bases, with 11 bases sitting between them. This CDR3 contains 14 residues. Germline CDR1 is SGHTA and CDR2 is FQGTGA. DNA for the CDR3: TGTGCCAGCAGCTTACAGGAAATAGGTTCACCCCTCCACTTT. It is translated as CASSLQEIGSPLHF.

The rearrangement joins TRBV27 to TRBJ2-3; 10 positions agree with TRBD1. CDR1 is MNHEY and CDR2 is SMNVEV in the germline V gene (reference sequence). This CDR3 comprises 16 residues. The ends lost 1 base at V and 5 bases at J; junction bases unmatched: 6. This chain's CDR3 is CASSLLGDRGKDTQYF. CDR3 bases: TGTGCCAGCAGTTTATTGGGGGACAGGGGTAAAGATACGCAGTATTTT.